Listed below are T cell receptor beta chains from one sample, sequenced in a study of T cells in Graves' hyperthyroidism and ophthalmopathy. TCRdb reprocessed the multiplex PCR reads via MiXCR and lists one record per CDR3 protein. The sample lists about 500,000 distinct CDR3 sequences, about a sixth occurring once. The sample consisted of blood. The receptors originated from a woman younger than 35 with Graves' hyperthyroidism. Both conserved end residues are part of each CDR3. The D gene is left open where the match is weak. Clone size is given for some rows only: seen once, a few or many times, or a class if the clone is expanded.

V,D,J,size,DNA,CDR3
TRBV28,NA,TRBJ2-1,many,TGTGCCAGCAGTTTATCCCCGGGGCACAATGAGCAGTTCTTC,CASSLSPGHNEQFF
TRBV9,NA,TRBJ1-5,NA,TGTGCCAGCAGCGCCTGGGGGGACCCCAATCAGCCCCAGCATTTT,CASSAWGDPNQPQHF
TRBV5-1,NA,TRBJ2-7,many,TGTGCCAGCAGTTTAGGGGGGGCTGGCGAGCAGTACTTC,CASSLGGAGEQYF
TRBV27,NA,TRBJ1-1,NA,TGTGCCAGCAGTCTGCTCCTCGGGGGCACTGAAGCTTTCTTT,CASSLLLGGTEAFF
TRBV3-1,NA,TRBJ2-1,many,TGTGCCAGCAGCCAAGGGACTGAGCAGTTCTTC,CASSQGTEQFF
TRBV24-1,NA,TRBJ2-5,many,TGTGCCACCAGTGACACGGACAGTATTCAAGAGACCCAGTACTTC,CATSDTDSIQETQYF
TRBV5-6,TRBD2,TRBJ2-7,NA,TGTGCCAGCAGCCTTGGGATGTCCCAGGGAGGGGAGCAGTACTTC,CASSLGMSQGGEQYF
TRBV11-3,NA,TRBJ2-2,few,TGTGCCAGCAGCCCCCGGACCGGCTTTCCGGGCACCGGGGAGCTGTTTTTT,CASSPRTGFPGTGELFF
TRBV29-1,TRBD1,TRBJ1-3,few,TGCAGCGTGGGACAGGCGAGCGGAAACACCATATATTTT,CSVGQASGNTIYF
TRBV6-1,TRBD2,TRBJ2-1,many,TGTGCCAGCAGCCCCGGTACTAGCGACTACAATGAGCAGTTCTTC,CASSPGTSDYNEQFF
TRBV5-1,TRBD2,TRBJ2-2,NA,TGCGCCAGCAGCTTGGGGTTAGGCCAAGGGACTAGCGGCACCGGGGAGCTGTTTTTT,CASSLGLGQGTSGTGELFF
TRBV20-1,TRBD2,TRBJ2-3,NA,TGCAGTGCTAGGGGACTAGCGGGGGCCCTGAACACAGATACGCAGTATTTT,CSARGLAGALNTDTQYF
TRBV20-1,NA,TRBJ2-3,many,TGCAGTGCTAGAGACGCAGCGGATACGCAGTATTTT,CSARDAADTQYF
TRBV2,NA,TRBJ1-4,NA,TGTGCCAGTATCGCCGGAGAAAAACTGTTTTTT,CASIAGEKLFF
TRBV9,NA,TRBJ1-4,few,TGTGCCAGCAGCGTAGGACGGATTAATGAAAAACTGTTTTTT,CASSVGRINEKLFF
TRBV12-3/TRBV12-4,TRBD1,TRBJ1-6,NA,TGTGCCAGCAGCCCCGAGGGGACAGGGCTTGATTCACCCCTCCACTTT,CASSPEGTGLDSPLHF
TRBV29-1,NA,TRBJ1-1,NA,TGCAGCGTTGCCATAACCGAGACTGAAGCTTTCTTT,CSVAITETEAFF
TRBV5-1,NA,TRBJ1-1,NA,TGCGCCAGCAGCTTAAGGCAGGGAAAAAACACTGAAGCTTTCTTT,CASSLRQGKNTEAFF
TRBV20-1,TRBD2,TRBJ2-7,many,TGCAGTGCTAGGGTTAGCGGGAGGGGCTACGAGCAGTACTTC,CSARVSGRGYEQYF
TRBV15,NA,TRBJ2-1,few,TGTGCCACCAGCAGAGATCTTGGCGGGACGGTGGGTGAGCAGTTCTTC,CATSRDLGGTVGEQFF
TRBV6-2/TRBV6-3,NA,TRBJ2-4,once,TGTGCCAGCAGTGACCCCGACCAGGGAATATGGGACATTCAGTACTTC,CASSDPDQGIWDIQYF
TRBV27,NA,TRBJ2-7,NA,TGTGCCAGCAGTCGACTAGGGGCGGGGGAGCAGTACTTC,CASSRLGAGEQYF
TRBV3-1,NA,TRBJ2-5,few,TGTGCCAGCGGCAACGGCGCCGAGACCCAGTACTTC,CASGNGAETQYF
TRBV15,TRBD2,TRBJ2-5,many,TGTGCCACCAGCAGATGGGGACTAGCGGGAGGGGTACTGGAGACCCAGTACTTC,CATSRWGLAGGVLETQYF
TRBV2,NA,TRBJ2-1,many,TGTGCCAGCAGTGTACGAGCTCTCATAACCTACAATGAGCAGTTCTTC,CASSVRALITYNEQFF
TRBV11-2,TRBD1,TRBJ2-2,few,TGTGCCAGCAGCTTAGCACTACTCAGGGGGTCGAACACCGGGGAGCTGTTTTTT,CASSLALLRGSNTGELFF
TRBV13,NA,TRBJ1-5,many,TGTGCCAGCAGCTTAGGCTTCAGCAATCAGCCCCAGCATTTT,CASSLGFSNQPQHF
TRBV6-5,NA,TRBJ1-4,few,TGTGCCAGCAGTTACGACGATAATGAAAAACTGTTTTTT,CASSYDDNEKLFF
TRBV12-3/TRBV12-4,NA,TRBJ1-1,NA,TGTGCCAGCAAGTCCGGGACGAACACTGAAGCTTTCTTT,CASKSGTNTEAFF
TRBV10-3,TRBD2,TRBJ2-5,NA,TGTGCCATCAGTGGACTAGCGGGAGCCAGCCAAGAGACCCAGTACTTC,CAISGLAGASQETQYF
TRBV19,NA,TRBJ2-2,NA,TGTGCCAGTAGTATCGTTCCGGGAGTGAACACCGGGGAGCTGTTTTTT,CASSIVPGVNTGELFF
TRBV18,NA,TRBJ1-6,few,TGTGCCAGCTCACCATCCGGGGGCTCTAATTCACCCCTCCACTTT,CASSPSGGSNSPLHF
TRBV5-4,NA,TRBJ2-3,NA,TGTGCCAGCAGCTTGAGGGACTTCCCGTACACAGATACGCAGTATTTT,CASSLRDFPYTDTQYF
TRBV9,TRBD1,TRBJ2-5,NA,TGTGCCAGCAGCCCCTGGACAGGGGGATTAGAGACCCAGTACTTC,CASSPWTGGLETQYF
TRBV20-1,TRBD2,TRBJ2-5,many,TGCAGTGCTAGAGCGGGAGCGGGGGGGCGGGAGACCCAGTACTTC,CSARAGAGGRETQYF
TRBV2,TRBD2,TRBJ2-5,many,TGTGCCACCATACGGGGGGGGTCAGAGACCCAGTACTTC,CATIRGGSETQYF
TRBV3-1,NA,TRBJ1-2,many,TGTGCCAGCAGCCAAGATCTCTTGGGGGGACCGCCTGATGGCTACACCTTC,CASSQDLLGGPPDGYTF